This T cell receptor beta chain was profiled in a study of T-cell memory formation after mild COVID-19. The overall study: Among the donors, TCR clusters were largely specific to each donor. General study points: The CD4+ clones that contracted clustered mainly within CM and EM, and the CD8+ clones concentrated in EMRA. Clonal second-wave expansions that peaked on day 37 had unconfirmed SARS-CoV-2 specificity. That cross-reactive memory joined was suggested by some responding clones appearing in pre-infection memory.

CDR3 length: 13 amino acids. From germline, CDR1 is DFQATT and CDR2 SNEGSKA (reference sequence). Losses at the gene ends were 5 bases for V and 6 bases for J; bases not matched to a gene: 5. From the 5' RACE reads, TCRdb called clonotypes with MiXCR, one entry per CDR3 protein. The repertoire consists of fewer than 250,000 distinct CDR3 sequences, with about 10% occurring once and the leading ten covering around 3.3%. This clonotype was seen ten or more times. What it binds is unknown. This chain connects TRBV20-1 to TRBJ1-5; 9 bases agree with TRBD1. The sequenced sample consisted of PBMCs or a T cell subset sorted from them (not recorded which). The sequence was obtained from a man between 18 and 35 years old who had mild COVID-19 (a few samples of this study predate the infection). Cell type and time point are not known. The CDR3, as DNA: TGCAGTGCTGCACAGGGGGCTGGTCAGCCCCAGCATTTT. This encodes CSAAQGAGQPQHF.